Below are 27 T cell receptor beta chains sequenced from a single sample in a study of OX40 agonist ivuxolimab in advanced cancers. Libraries were prepared by immunoSEQ multiplex PCR; TCRdb keeps only in-frame clonotypes and omits some of them. Found here are under 70,000 clones, roughly nine tenths of them singletons; the top ten hold about 6.3%. The sequenced sample was CD4+ or CD8+ T cells sorted from blood, obtained in a trial of the OX40 agonist ivuxolimab. These receptors were taken from an adult with an advanced solid tumor such as melanoma, head and neck, liver or kidney cancer.

The V gene is TRBV4-1, the J gene TRBJ2-1; 8 nucleotides match TRBD2. Trimming removed 5 bases from V and 4 bases from J; junction bases left unmatched: 7. The CDR3 is 15 residues long. Germline CDR1 reads MGHRA; CDR2 reads YSYEKL. The CDR3 reads CASSFTSGVYNEQFF. The CDR3 DNA reads TGCGCCAGCAGCTTCACTAGCGGAGTTTACAATGAGCAGTTCTTC.

The CDR3 DNA reads TGTGCCAGCAGCGACAGGGTACTTGGCTACACCTTC. Its protein is CASSDRVLGYTF. V and J are TRBV11-2 and TRBJ1-2; 7 bases align to TRBD1. The germline CDR1 and CDR2 sequences are SGHAT and FQNNGV. V lost 5 bases and J lost 7; bases outside the gene matches: 4. CDR3 size: 12 residues.

The chain carries TRBV2 and TRBJ2-7; D possibly corresponds to TRBD2 (5 bases). Germline-derived CDR1 and CDR2 are SNHLY and FYNNEI. The V gene lost 6 bases and the J gene lost 7 bases, with 22 bases spanning the gap. This CDR3 region has 15 residues. This CDR3 reads CASSKRESLGLEQYF. In nucleotides, the CDR3 is TGTGCCAGCAGCAAAAGGGAGTCCCTCGGGTTGGAGCAGTACTTC.

The chain employs TRBV29-1 and TRBJ2-1; D is unresolved. This CDR3 is built from 12 residues. Germline CDR1 SQVTM, CDR2 ANQGSEA. Deletions cut 3 bases from V and 6 bases from J, with 9 bases between. CDR3 sequence: CSVESPFNEQFF. Written as DNA, the CDR3 is TGCAGCGTTGAGTCCCCTTTCAATGAGCAGTTCTTC.

The CDR3 DNA reads as TGTGCCATCCTCCCCGCAGGAGCATACACTGAAGCTTTCTTT. It yields the protein CAILPAGAYTEAFF. The rearrangement links TRBV19 to TRBJ1-1; D is unclear. V lost 10 bases, J lost 3 bases, and 18 bases lay in between. The germline V gene encodes CDR1 LNHDA and CDR2 SQIVND (reference sequence). The CDR3 consists of 14 residues.

The chain links TRBV6-5 to TRBJ1-1; D is uncertain. The germline V gene has CDR1 MNHEY and CDR2 SVGAGI. V was shortened by 0 bases and J by 1 base, with 6 bases between the two germline ends. CDR3 length: 14 residues. This CDR3 is CASSYSSENTEAFF. CDR3 nucleotides: TGTGCCAGCAGTTACTCTTCGGAGAACACTGAAGCTTTCTTT.

The chain links TRBV7-9 to TRBJ2-7; 11 bases map to TRBD1. This CDR3 region has 15 residues. V lost 2 bases, J lost 2 bases, and 2 bases stayed unmatched. Germline CDR1 SEHNR, CDR2 FQNEAQ (reference sequence). The CDR3 spells CASSLWTGGTYEQYF. In DNA form, the CDR3 reads TGTGCCAGCAGCTTATGGACAGGGGGCACCTACGAGCAGTACTTC. The full variable domain, its missing parts supplied by reference TRBV7-9 and TRBJ2-7, is DTGVSQNPRHKITKRGQNVTFRCDPISEHNRLYWYRQTLGQGPEFLTYFQNEAQLEKSRLLSDRFSAERPKGSFSTLEIQRTEQGDSAMYLCASSLWTGGTYEQYFGPGTRLTVT.

The J gene is TRBJ1-1, the V gene TRBV15, with D uncertain. The V gene lost 3 bases and the J gene lost 3 bases, with 11 bases spanning the gap. The CDR3 covers 14 residues. Germline CDR1 and CDR2: LNHNV and YYDKDF (reference sequence). CDR3: CATSSAASYTEAFF. As DNA, the CDR3 is TGTGCCACCAGCAGCGCCGCAAGTTACACTGAAGCTTTCTTT.

This clone was recorded only once. This rearrangement joins TRBV7-9 to TRBJ2-7; no reliable D call. The ends were cut back, 0 bases at V and 1 base at J, with 13 bases in the middle. The germline V gene encodes CDR1 SEHNR and CDR2 FQNEAQ (reference sequence). The CDR3 has 16 amino acids. CDR3 residues: CASSLAFGVVSYEQYF. Written as DNA, the CDR3 is TGTGCCAGCAGCTTAGCCTTTGGCGTGGTTTCCTACGAGCAGTACTTC.

The gene calls are TRBV19 and TRBJ1-1; the D gene is possibly TRBD1 (5 bases). The CDR3 length is 13 residues. Deletions cut 4 bases from V and 5 bases from J, with 11 bases between. Germline V gives CDR1 LNHDA, CDR2 SQIVND (reference sequence). The CDR3 loop is CASSRGLSTEAFF. The CDR3 DNA follows: TGTGCCAGTAGTAGGGGGTTGAGTACTGAAGCTTTCTTT.

This clone occurred once. This rearrangement joins TRBV4-3 to TRBJ2-2, with 9 bases matching TRBD1. Looked up from germline, CDR1 is LGHNA and CDR2 is YSLEER. The junction had 15 bases not matched to a gene; V was cut back by 2 bases and J by 5 bases. The CDR3 runs to 19 residues. The CDR3 region is CASSQTVWMRQGDTGELFF. For the CDR3, the DNA is TGCGCCAGCAGCCAAACGGTGTGGATGCGACAGGGGGATACCGGGGAGCTGTTTTTT.

The V gene is TRBV27, the J gene TRBJ2-3; D perhaps matches TRBD2 (6 bases). The length of the CDR3 is 12 residues. CDR1 and CDR2 from the germline V gene are MNHEY and SMNVEV (reference sequence). The V and J ends lost 10 bases and 8 bases respectively, with 16 bases between them. CDR3 nucleotides: TGTGCCACCGGAGGGCCGGGGAGTACGCAGTATTTT. This encodes CATGGPGSTQYF.

The rearrangement links TRBV9 to TRBJ2-1, with 9 nucleotides matching TRBD1. The CDR3 sequence is 16 residues long. J gave up 2 bases and V 3 bases, and 6 bases lay outside the gene matches. Looked up from germline, CDR1 is SGDLS and CDR2 is YYNGEE. CDR3 sequence reads: CASSGKQGAPYNEQFF. In nucleotides, the CDR3 is TGTGCCAGCAGCGGGAAACAGGGGGCACCCTACAATGAGCAGTTCTTC.

The CDR3 sequence: CASSLFAGTANEKLFF. CDR3 bases: TGTGCCAGCAGCCTTTTCGCCGGGACAGCTAATGAAAAACTGTTTTTT. V usage is TRBV7-9 and J usage is TRBJ1-4, with 7 bases fitting TRBD1. The CDR3 extends over 16 amino acids. Germline CDR1 SEHNR, CDR2 FQNEAQ (reference sequence). Losses at the gene ends were 5 bases for V and 3 bases for J; bases not matched to a gene: 9.

This clone was detected only once. V and J are TRBV7-2 and TRBJ2-4; 7 nucleotides line up with TRBD1. With V trimmed by 1 base and J by 14 bases, 2 bases remained unmatched. Germline V gives CDR1 SGHTA, CDR2 FQGNSA. This CDR3 spans 11 amino acids. The CDR3 DNA is TGTGCCAGCAGCTTAGGCGACAGGGAGTACTTC. Translated: CASSLGDREYF.

The gene calls are TRBV7-9 and TRBJ2-2, with D possibly TRBD1 on 5 matching bases. Germline CDR1 and CDR2: SEHNR and FQNEAQ (reference sequence). V gave up 4 bases and J gave up 2 bases, with 8 bases separating them. This CDR3 spans 14 amino acids. The CDR3 DNA sequence: TGTGCCAGCAGCTCCGACAGCAACACCGGGGAGCTGTTTTTT. Translation gives CASSSDSNTGELFF.

This clone was picked up one time. V gene TRBV4-3 combines with J gene TRBJ2-7; TRBD2 matches at 8 bases. Germline V gene data show CDR1 as LGHNA and CDR2 as YSLEER. Trimming at V came to 4 bases and at J to 4 bases, leaving 9 bases not matched to a gene. CDR3 length: 15 residues. The chain's CDR3 is CASSPSSGGSYEQYF. The CDR3 DNA reads as TGCGCCAGCAGCCCGTCATCGGGGGGGTCTTACGAGCAGTACTTC.

This clone was picked up one time. The V and J genes are TRBV5-4 and TRBJ1-6, with 7 bases identical to TRBD1. The length of the CDR3 is 16 residues. Germline CDR1 SGHNT, CDR2 YYREEE (reference sequence). The ends lost 3 bases at V and 1 base at J; junction bases unmatched: 4. CDR3 in DNA: TGTGCCAGCAGCTATGACAGGGCTTCCTATAATTCACCCCTCCACTTT. This sequence encodes CASSYDRASYNSPLHF.

The chain employs TRBV15 and TRBJ1-5, with TRBD1 as a possible D gene (6 bases). CDR3 size: 16 residues. With 4 bases removed from V and 3 bases from J, the gap between germline ends came to 16 bases. Germline V gene sequence: CDR1 LNHNV, CDR2 YYDKDF (reference sequence). The CDR3 DNA reads TGTGCCACCAGCAACAGGACAGAGCAAATCAATCAGCCCCAGCATTTT. It translates to CATSNRTEQINQPQHF. Looking up the rest from reference TRBV15 and TRBJ1-5 gives the full variable domain: DAMVIQNPRYQVTQFGKPVTLSCSQTLNHNVMYWYQQKSSQAPKLLFHYYDKDFNNEADTPDNFQSRRPNTSFCFLDIRSPGLGDTAMYLCATSNRTEQINQPQHFGDGTRLSIL.

The chain has TRBV29-1 and TRBJ2-5; D is ambiguous. V was shortened by 6 bases and J by 7 bases, with 9 bases between the two germline ends. The V gene's germline CDR1 is SQVTM and CDR2 ANQGSEA. The CDR3 loop spans 10 amino acids. The CDR3 bases are TGCAGCGTGTCCTTGGGGACCCAGTACTTC. Protein sequence: CSVSLGTQYF.

The J gene is TRBJ1-1, the V gene TRBV10-3, with 8 nucleotides matching TRBD1. The CDR3 totals 15 residues. J was trimmed by 0 bases and V by 2 bases; bases with no gene match: 2. In germline, CDR1 is ENHRY, CDR2 SYGVKD. The CDR3 sequence is CAISEGQGLNTEAFF. The CDR3 bases are TGTGCCATCAGTGAGGGACAGGGTTTGAACACTGAAGCTTTCTTT.

Only a few counts were recorded for this clone. CDR3 protein: CASSLGSGGQGGYNEQFF. CDR3 bases: TGCGCCAGCAGCCTGGGGTCCGGGGGGCAGGGCGGCTACAATGAGCAGTTCTTC. V usage is TRBV4-3 and J usage is TRBJ2-1; the D gene is possibly TRBD2 (7 bases). Germline loops: CDR1 LGHNA, CDR2 YSLEER. The CDR3 is made up of 18 amino acids. The germline V and J ends were trimmed by 4 bases and 3 bases, with 22 bases remaining between them.

V and J are TRBV11-1 and TRBJ2-1; no clear D gene. Per germline, CDR1 SGHAT and CDR2 FQDESV (reference sequence). This CDR3 comprises 15 residues. The V end was cut by 5 bases, the J end by 3 bases, with 14 bases between. This CDR3 reads CASSPAKEFYNEQFF. The CDR3 DNA is TGTGCCAGCAGCCCCGCTAAGGAGTTCTACAATGAGCAGTTCTTC.

This clone was observed once. This rearrangement joins TRBV4-3 to TRBJ1-2; weak D call: TRBD1 (5 bases). With 0 bases removed from V and 8 bases from J, the gap between germline ends came to 13 bases. The CDR3 is made up of 14 amino acids. Germline V CDR1 and CDR2: LGHNA, YSLEER. The chain's CDR3 is CASSQERTLVGYTF. The CDR3, as DNA: TGCGCCAGCAGCCAAGAACGGACATTAGTAGGCTACACCTTC.

The chain employs TRBV7-9 and TRBJ2-1; TRBD2 is a possible D gene (6 bases). The germline gives CDR1 SEHNR, CDR2 FQNEAQ (reference sequence). V was cut by 3 bases and J by 4 bases, with 16 bases left in between. The CDR3 sequence is 16 residues long. The CDR3 DNA reads TGTGCCAGCAGCTTGCGAGCGGCGGGACCGTACAATGAGCAGTTCTTC. It codes for CASSLRAAGPYNEQFF.

The CDR3 here is CASSLPGVNEQYF. CDR3 nucleotide sequence: TGTGCCAGCAGCTTACCAGGGGTTAACGAGCAGTACTTC. The genes are TRBV11-1 and TRBJ2-7; a possible D gene is TRBD1 (6 bases). V gave up 2 bases and J gave up 5 bases, with 10 bases separating them. The CDR3 is 13 residues long. The germline gives CDR1 SGHAT, CDR2 FQDESV (reference sequence). The complete variable domain, with remaining parts taken from reference TRBV11-1 and TRBJ2-7, reads EAEVAQSPRYKITEKSQAVAFWCDPISGHATLYWYRQILGQGPELLVQFQDESVVDDSQLPKDRFSAERLKGVDSTLKIQPAELGDSAMYLCASSLPGVNEQYFGPGTRLTVT.

The chain combines TRBV6-5 with TRBJ1-5, with D unclear. Germline V gene data show CDR1 as MNHEY and CDR2 as SVGAGI. The V end was cut by 5 bases, the J end by 7 bases, with 6 bases between. This CDR3 is 11 amino acids long. The CDR3 is CASSEWQPQHF. CDR3 bases: TGTGCCAGCAGTGAGTGGCAGCCCCAGCATTTT.